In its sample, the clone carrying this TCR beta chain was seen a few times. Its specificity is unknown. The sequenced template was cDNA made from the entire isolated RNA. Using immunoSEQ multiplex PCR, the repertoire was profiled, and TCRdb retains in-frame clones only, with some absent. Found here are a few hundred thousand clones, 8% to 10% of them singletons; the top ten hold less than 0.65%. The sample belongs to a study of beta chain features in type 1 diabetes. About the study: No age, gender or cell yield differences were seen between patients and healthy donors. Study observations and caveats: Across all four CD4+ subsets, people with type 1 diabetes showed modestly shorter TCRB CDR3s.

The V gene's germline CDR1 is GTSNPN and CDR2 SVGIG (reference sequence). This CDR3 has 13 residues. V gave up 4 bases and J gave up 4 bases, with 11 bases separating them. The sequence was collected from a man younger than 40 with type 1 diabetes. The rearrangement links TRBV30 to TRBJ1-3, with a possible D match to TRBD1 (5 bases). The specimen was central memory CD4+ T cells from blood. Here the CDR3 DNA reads TGTGCCTGGAAGGGGAAGGGGGGAAACACCATATATTTT. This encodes CAWKGKGGNTIYF.